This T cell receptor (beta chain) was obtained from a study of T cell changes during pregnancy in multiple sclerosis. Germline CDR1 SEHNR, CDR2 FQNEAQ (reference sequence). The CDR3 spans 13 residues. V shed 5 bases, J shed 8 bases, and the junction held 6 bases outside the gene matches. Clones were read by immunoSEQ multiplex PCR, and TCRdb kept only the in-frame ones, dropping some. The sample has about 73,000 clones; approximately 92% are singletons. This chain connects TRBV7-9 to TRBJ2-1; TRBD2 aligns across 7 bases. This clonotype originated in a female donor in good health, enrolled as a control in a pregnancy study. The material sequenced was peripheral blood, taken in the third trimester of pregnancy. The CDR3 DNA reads TGTGCCAGCAGCCAAACTAGCGCCCATGAGCAGTTCTTC. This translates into CASSQTSAHEQFF.